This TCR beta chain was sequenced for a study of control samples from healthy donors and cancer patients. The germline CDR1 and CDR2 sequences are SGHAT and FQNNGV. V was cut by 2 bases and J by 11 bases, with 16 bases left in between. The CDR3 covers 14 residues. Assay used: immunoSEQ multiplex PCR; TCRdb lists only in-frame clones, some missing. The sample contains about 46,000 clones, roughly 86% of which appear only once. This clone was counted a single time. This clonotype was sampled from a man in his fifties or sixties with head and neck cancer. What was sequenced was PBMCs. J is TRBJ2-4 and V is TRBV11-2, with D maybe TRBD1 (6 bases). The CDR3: CASSLSQGSWVQYF. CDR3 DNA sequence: TGTGCCAGCAGCTTATCACAGGGTAGTTGGGTTCAGTACTTC. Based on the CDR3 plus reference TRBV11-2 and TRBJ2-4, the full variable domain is EAGVAQSPRYKIIEKRQSVAFWCNPISGHATLYWYQQILGQGPKLLIQFQNNGVVDDSQLPKDRFSAERLKGVDSTLKIQPAKLEDSAVYLCASSLSQGSWVQYFGAGTRLSVL.